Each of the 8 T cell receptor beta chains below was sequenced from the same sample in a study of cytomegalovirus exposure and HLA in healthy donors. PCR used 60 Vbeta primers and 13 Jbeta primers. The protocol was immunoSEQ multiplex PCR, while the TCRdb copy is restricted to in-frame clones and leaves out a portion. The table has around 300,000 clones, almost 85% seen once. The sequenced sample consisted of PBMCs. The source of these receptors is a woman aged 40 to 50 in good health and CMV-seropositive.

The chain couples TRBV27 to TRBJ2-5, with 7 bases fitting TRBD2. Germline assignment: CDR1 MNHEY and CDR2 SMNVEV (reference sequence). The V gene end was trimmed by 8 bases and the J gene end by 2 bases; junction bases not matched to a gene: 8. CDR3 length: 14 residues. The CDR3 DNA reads TGTGCCAGCTCCCGCGGGACTATACAAGAGACCCAGTACTTC. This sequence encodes CASSRGTIQETQYF.

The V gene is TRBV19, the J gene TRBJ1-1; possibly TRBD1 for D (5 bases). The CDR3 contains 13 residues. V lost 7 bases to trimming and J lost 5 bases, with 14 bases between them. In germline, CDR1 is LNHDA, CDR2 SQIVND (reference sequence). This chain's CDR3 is CASKGSRGTEAFF. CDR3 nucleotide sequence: TGTGCCAGTAAGGGTTCCCGGGGGACTGAAGCTTTCTTT.

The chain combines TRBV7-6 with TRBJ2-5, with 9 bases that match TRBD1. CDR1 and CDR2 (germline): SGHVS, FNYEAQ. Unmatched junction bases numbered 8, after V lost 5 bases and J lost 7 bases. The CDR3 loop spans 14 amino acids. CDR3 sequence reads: CASSRTGDELTQYF. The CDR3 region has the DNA TGTGCCAGCAGCCGGACAGGGGATGAGTTGACCCAGTACTTC.

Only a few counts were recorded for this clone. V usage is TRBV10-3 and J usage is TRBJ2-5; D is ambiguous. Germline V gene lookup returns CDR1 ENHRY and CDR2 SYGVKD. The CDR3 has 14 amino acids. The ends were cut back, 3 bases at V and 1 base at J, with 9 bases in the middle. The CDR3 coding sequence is TGTGCCATCAGTGAAGGAGCGTTCCAAGAGACCCAGTACTTC. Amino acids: CAISEGAFQETQYF.

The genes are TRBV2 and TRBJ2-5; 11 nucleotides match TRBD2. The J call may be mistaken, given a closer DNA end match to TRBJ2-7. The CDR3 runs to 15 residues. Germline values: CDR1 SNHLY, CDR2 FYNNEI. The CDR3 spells CASSVQLAGANEQYF. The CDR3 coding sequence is TGTGCCAGCAGTGTCCAACTAGCGGGAGCGAACGAGCAGTACTTC.

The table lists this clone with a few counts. CDR3 in amino acids: CASSLEPSGRSGELFF. The CDR3 DNA sequence: TGTGCCAGCAGTTTAGAGCCTAGCGGGAGGTCCGGGGAGCTGTTTTTT. The chain couples TRBV28 to TRBJ2-2, with 11 bases identical to TRBD2. From germline, CDR1 is MDHEN and CDR2 SYDVKM. V lost 2 bases to trimming and J lost 6 bases; unmatched junction nucleotides: 5. The CDR3 length is 16 residues.

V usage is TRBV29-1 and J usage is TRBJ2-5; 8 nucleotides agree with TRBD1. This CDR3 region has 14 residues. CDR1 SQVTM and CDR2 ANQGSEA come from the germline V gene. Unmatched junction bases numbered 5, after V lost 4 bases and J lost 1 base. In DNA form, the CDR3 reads TGCAGCGTTGGAGGACAGGGATTCCAAGAGACCCAGTACTTC. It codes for CSVGGQGFQETQYF.

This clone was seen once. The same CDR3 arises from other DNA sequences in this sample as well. The CDR3 reads CASSSGTSGYNEQFF. CDR3 nucleotides: TGTGCCAGCAGTTCCGGGACTAGCGGATACAATGAGCAGTTCTTC. The chain has TRBV6-5 and TRBJ2-1; 11 nucleotides align to TRBD2. With V trimmed by 4 bases and J by 4 bases, 3 bases remained unmatched. This CDR3 has 15 amino acids. The germline V gene encodes CDR1 MNHEY and CDR2 SVGAGI.